What follows describes a single T cell receptor (beta chain). What it recognizes is unknown. This record comes from a study of sequential checkpoint blockade in melanoma. Turning to the study itself: About two dozen patients had matched tumor biopsies before treatment and at week 13 after nivolumab or ipilimumab alone. Study results and caveats: Rising tumor T-cell fraction and clonality meant about 30 times likelier benefit.

This CDR3 is 16 amino acids long. Between the trimmed V and J ends, which lost 6 bases and 2 bases, there was a span of 16 bases. The table came from immunoSEQ multiplex PCR; TCRdb's copy has only in-frame clones and leaves some out. Found here are some 19,000 clones, 27% of them singletons; the top ten hold roughly 6.7%. Treatment here: randomized to nivolumab then ipilimumab (arm A) or the reverse (arm B). The clonotype was recovered from a human donor with melanoma. Material: tumor tissue (inferred from file names), obtained from a patient given nivolumab and ipilimumab in sequence. The chain is built from TRBV23-1 and TRBJ2-2; tentative D call: TRBD2 (6 bases). TRBV23-1 is assigned to the ORF class and has an uncertain function. Here the CDR3 DNA reads TGCGCCAGCAGCCCCCAGGGCGGACTAAACACCGGGGAGCTGTTTTTT. This gives the protein CASSPQGGLNTGELFF.